The next 17 T cell receptor beta chains were all read from a single sample in a study of CD8+ T cells in alopecia areata. Extracted RNA was reverse transcribed into cDNA, the sequencing template. Method: immunoSEQ multiplex PCR; TCRdb's copy keeps in-frame clones and lacks some. The sample lists some 170,000 clones, roughly 50% seen once, with roughly a tenth in the top ten. Specified treatment: oral pan-JAK inhibitor, 5-10 mg twice daily. The source material was CD8+ T cells sorted from blood, sampled at week 24, from a patient treated with tofacitinib. These receptor sequences come from a human donor with alopecia areata.

Written as DNA, the CDR3 is TGTGCCAGCAGCTTCGGGTTGGGCTACACCTTC. Translating it yields CASSFGLGYTF. The chain has TRBV13 and TRBJ1-2; no definite D call. The V gene lost 3 bases and the J gene lost 8 bases, with 7 bases spanning the gap. Germline values: CDR1 PRHDT, CDR2 FYEKMQ (reference sequence). This CDR3 is 11 amino acids long.

This chain uses TRBV4-3 with TRBJ2-1, with a tentative D call TRBD2 (6 bases). V was pared by 1 base and J by 2 bases, with 12 bases between. This CDR3 region has 16 residues. Germline V gives CDR1 LGHNA, CDR2 YSLEER. Here the CDR3 reads CASSQARGGAYNEQFF. The CDR3 bases are TGCGCCAGCAGCCAAGCTCGCGGCGGGGCCTACAATGAGCAGTTCTTC.

The rearrangement uses TRBV5-6 and TRBJ1-5; no definite D call. Germline V gene data show CDR1 as SGHDT and CDR2 as YYEEEE. There are 12 residues in the CDR3. Trimming pared 3 bases from V and 4 bases from J, leaving 5 bases between. In nucleotides, the CDR3 is TGTGCCAGCAGCTCCGATAATCAGCCCCAGCATTTT. Its protein product is CASSSDNQPQHF. The variable domain in full, completed from reference TRBV5-6 and TRBJ1-5, reads DAGVTQSPTHLIKTRGQQVTLRCSPKSGHDTVSWYQQALGQGPQFIFQYYEEEERQRGNFPDRFSGHQFPNYSSELNVNALLLGDSALYLCASSSDNQPQHFGDGTRLSIL.

Worth noting for this clone: The same CDR3 arises from other DNA sequences in this sample as well. The rearrangement uses TRBV30 and TRBJ1-1; no reliable D call. CDR1 and CDR2 from the germline V gene are GTSNPN and SVGIG (reference sequence). Between the trimmed V and J ends, which lost 2 bases and 0 bases, there was a span of 7 bases. The CDR3 has 13 residues. The CDR3 DNA reads as TGTGCCTGGAGTACATCCCTGAACACTGAAGCTTTCTTT. Encoded protein: CAWSTSLNTEAFF.

The rearrangement joins TRBV13 to TRBJ1-1, with a tentative D call TRBD1 (5 bases). The CDR3 runs to 16 residues. Trimming cost V 6 bases and J 0 bases, with 17 bases left between them. The germline gives CDR1 PRHDT, CDR2 FYEKMQ (reference sequence). In DNA, the CDR3 is TGTGCCAGCAGGTCCGGGGGGGACCCTCTGAACACTGAAGCTTTCTTT. It yields the protein CASRSGGDPLNTEAFF.

This clone was recorded a few times. The chain couples TRBV29-1 to TRBJ2-7, with a weak D call TRBD1 (6 bases). From germline, CDR1 is SQVTM and CDR2 ANQGSEA. The length of the CDR3 is 12 residues. V lost 1 base and J 7 bases, leaving 11 bases between the germline ends. This CDR3 reads CSVEGGRGEQYF. In DNA form, the CDR3 reads TGCAGCGTTGAAGGGGGCAGGGGAGAGCAGTACTTC.

This clone has just a few counts. The chain is built from TRBV19 and TRBJ2-3, with TRBD2 as a possible D gene (5 bases). Germline CDR1 reads LNHDA; CDR2 reads SQIVND (reference sequence). The CDR3 contains 15 residues. Trimming removed 6 bases at V and 1 base at J, with 14 bases between. CDR3 sequence reads: CASSRRADGTDTQYF. DNA of the CDR3: TGTGCCAGTAGCAGGCGGGCTGACGGCACAGATACGCAGTATTTT.

This clone was seen more than once but under ten times. This chain links TRBV27 with TRBJ1-2, with a weak D call TRBD1 (6 bases). Germline CDR1 and CDR2: MNHEY and SMNVEV (reference sequence). V lost 6 bases, J lost 1 base, and 9 bases lay in between. This CDR3 is built from 13 residues. The DNA for the CDR3 is TGTGCCAGCAGCGGACAGAGTAACTATGGCTACACCTTC. Its protein product is CASSGQSNYGYTF.

The chain has TRBV15 and TRBJ2-5; D may correspond to TRBD1 or TRBD2 (5 bases each). From germline, CDR1 is LNHNV and CDR2 YYDKDF (reference sequence). Between the trimmed V and J ends, which lost 0 bases and 5 bases, there was a span of 13 bases. The CDR3 is made up of 15 amino acids. Here the CDR3 DNA reads TGTGCCACCAGCAGAGATCCCGAGGGGCGGGAGACCCAGTACTTC. As protein: CATSRDPEGRETQYF.

This chain links TRBV30 with TRBJ1-2; perhaps TRBD1 as D (6 bases). The CDR3 sequence is 15 residues long. The germline CDR1 and CDR2 sequences are GTSNPN and SVGIG (reference sequence). The V gene lost 3 bases and the J gene lost 1 base, with 15 bases spanning the gap. The CDR3 loop reads CAWSRSRGLNYGYTF. CDR3 DNA: TGTGCCTGGAGCCGCTCCAGGGGCCTTAACTATGGCTACACCTTC.

The rearrangement joins TRBV19 to TRBJ2-1; D is uncertain. The CDR3 has 11 residues. V gave up 3 bases and J gave up 7 bases, with 4 bases separating them. Germline CDR1 LNHDA, CDR2 SQIVND (reference sequence). The CDR3 sequence: CASSMGNEQFF. The CDR3 DNA reads TGTGCCAGTAGTATGGGGAATGAGCAGTTCTTC.

As concerns this clone: This specimen includes other DNA sequences encoding the same CDR3. CDR3 DNA sequence: TGTGCCAGCAGCTTAGGCGCCTCCTACGAGCAGTACTTC. This encodes CASSLGASYEQYF. The V gene is TRBV7-2, the J gene TRBJ2-7, with unresolved D. V was cut by 1 base and J by 0 bases, with 4 bases left in between. Germline values: CDR1 SGHTA, CDR2 FQGNSA. The CDR3 has 13 amino acids.

Many counts were recorded for this clone. The J gene is TRBJ2-2, the V gene TRBV4-3, with 7 bases aligning to TRBD2. V lost 0 bases to trimming and J lost 5 bases; unmatched junction nucleotides: 9. The germline gives CDR1 LGHNA, CDR2 YSLEER. CDR3 length: 17 residues. CDR3 sequence: CASSQDRVMGGTGELFF. CDR3 DNA: TGCGCCAGCAGCCAAGACCGCGTTATGGGGGGGACCGGGGAGCTGTTTTTT.

The V gene is TRBV4-3, the J gene TRBJ2-3; D is ambiguous. The V end was cut by 0 bases, the J end by 1 base, with 8 bases between. The germline CDR1 and CDR2 sequences are LGHNA and YSLEER. This CDR3 is 15 amino acids long. The CDR3 protein is CASSQDRWGTDTQYF. The CDR3 DNA reads TGCGCCAGCAGCCAAGATAGGTGGGGCACAGATACGCAGTATTTT.

The CDR3 coding sequence is TGCAGCGTTGAACACAGAGGGGTGCAGGGGAGTTACTATGGCTACACCTTC. This encodes CSVEHRGVQGSYYGYTF. This rearrangement joins TRBV29-1 to TRBJ1-2; D is possibly TRBD1 (6 bases). The CDR3 runs 17 residues. With 2 bases removed from V and 3 bases from J, the gap between germline ends came to 22 bases. Germline CDR1 is SQVTM and CDR2 is ANQGSEA.

This clone has a handful of counts. The J gene is TRBJ2-1, the V gene TRBV29-1, with D possibly being TRBD2 (5 bases). Germline V CDR1 and CDR2: SQVTM, ANQGSEA. V gave up 3 bases and J gave up 7 bases, with 16 bases separating them. This CDR3 contains 14 residues. CDR3 bases: TGCAGCGTTGAGGTCGCGGGTGGTGGGAATGAGCAGTTCTTC. Amino acids: CSVEVAGGGNEQFF.

The CDR3 DNA follows: TGTGCCAGCAGCTTAGAGGGAGGATCCTACGAGCAGTACTTC. Translating it yields CASSLEGGSYEQYF. V usage is TRBV11-2 and J usage is TRBJ2-7, with D possibly TRBD2 on 6 matching bases. Germline lookup yields CDR1 SGHAT and CDR2 FQNNGV. V was pared by 0 bases and J by 1 base, with 7 bases between. This CDR3 contains 14 residues.